This T cell receptor beta chain was obtained from a study of CD8 T cells in Susac syndrome. Germline V gene sequence: CDR1 MNHNY, CDR2 SVGAGI (reference sequence). CDR3 size: 12 residues. With 6 bases removed from V and 9 bases from J, the gap between germline ends came to 12 bases. RNA was extracted with the RNeasy kit, and a quantity of roughly 0.5 to 1 ug was reverse transcribed using random hexamers. Multiplex PCR with immunoSEQ amplified the TCR beta CDR3 across 54 Vbeta and 13 Jbeta. One entry per CDR3 protein results from TCRdb running MiXCR on the immunoSEQ multiplex PCR reads. This table has 150,000 to 200,000 distinct CDR3 sequences, 93% appearing once. High-throughput TCR beta sequencing covered peripheral CD8+ and CD4+ T cells. Negative magnetic isolation gave CD8+ and CD4+ cells; FACS enriched CD8+ TEMRA.

The receptor was isolated from a human donor with multiple sclerosis. The sequencing input was CD4+ T cells from PBMCs. The chain employs TRBV6-6 and TRBJ2-1; tentatively, D is TRBD2 (5 bases). CDR3 sequence: CASRQTTAEQFF. CDR3 nucleotide sequence: TGTGCCAGCAGGCAGACTACAGCTGAGCAGTTCTTC.